A single sample gave rise to the 8 T cell receptor beta chains below, sequenced in a study of shared clonotypes between healthy human individuals. Method: immunoSEQ multiplex PCR; TCRdb's copy keeps in-frame clones and lacks some. The table has 2 million to 2.5 million clones, 85% to 95% seen once. The sample taken for sequencing was naive CD4+ T cells from PBMCs. Subset defined: CD45RA+ positively selected. Receptors were obtained from a young man in good health. Some clones in this sample may be carry-over from other donors' samples.

The rearrangement joins TRBV5-5 to TRBJ2-7, with a tentative D call TRBD1 (6 bases). V was shortened by 0 bases and J by 0 bases, with 13 bases between the two germline ends. This CDR3 is 16 amino acids long. CDR1 is SGHKS, CDR2 YYEKEE, per germline (reference sequence). The CDR3 DNA follows: TGTGCCAGCAGCTTGGATCAGGGGACCCTCTCCTACGAGCAGTACTTC. Amino acids: CASSLDQGTLSYEQYF. Drawing the rest from reference TRBV5-5 and TRBJ2-7, the complete variable domain is DAGVTQSPTHLIKTRGQQVTLRCSPISGHKSVSWYQQVLGQGPQFIFQYYEKEERGRGNFPDRFSARQFPNYSSELNVNALLLGDSALYLCASSLDQGTLSYEQYFGPGTRLTVT.

The rearrangement links TRBV30 to TRBJ2-7, with D uncertain. Germline CDR1 GTSNPN, CDR2 SVGIG (reference sequence). With 3 bases removed from V and 0 bases from J, the gap between germline ends came to 15 bases. The CDR3 runs 15 residues. CDR3 amino acids: CAWSPPFRYSYEQYF. The CDR3 DNA reads as TGTGCCTGGAGCCCCCCTTTTAGATACTCCTACGAGCAGTACTTC.

The CDR3 DNA sequence: TGTGCCTCACAGGGGGCGAGCACTGAAGCTTTCTTT. Translating it yields CASQGASTEAFF. The V and J genes are TRBV10-3 and TRBJ1-1; TRBD1 matches 9 bases. This CDR3 region has 12 residues. Per germline, CDR1 ENHRY and CDR2 SYGVKD. J gave up 4 bases and V 11 bases, and 5 bases lay outside the gene matches.

Concerning this clone: Other DNA sequences in this specimen translate into the identical CDR3. The rearrangement links TRBV20-1 to TRBJ2-5, with D hard to call. V shed 3 bases and J shed 1 base, with 3 bases lying between them. Germline assignment: CDR1 DFQATT and CDR2 SNEGSKA (reference sequence). The CDR3 spans 11 residues. The CDR3 DNA reads as TGCAGTGCTAGGGGCCAAGAGACCCAGTACTTC. This sequence encodes CSARGQETQYF.

This chain uses TRBV19 with TRBJ2-7; TRBD2 agrees at 7 bases. Trimming cost V 4 bases and J 3 bases; bases outside gene matches: 6. Germline-derived CDR1 and CDR2 are LNHDA and SQIVND (reference sequence). This CDR3 has 14 residues. Written as DNA, the CDR3 is TGTGCCAGTAGTACCCAAGCGGGGAGCTACGAGCAGTACTTC. Its translation: CASSTQAGSYEQYF.

About this clone: The identical CDR3 is also encoded by other nucleotide sequences in the sample. This chain links TRBV11-3 with TRBJ1-1; D uncertain. Looked up from germline, CDR1 is SGHNT and CDR2 is YENEEA. This CDR3 region has 13 residues. Trimming stripped 0 bases from V and 1 base from J, with 3 bases between. Written as DNA, the CDR3 is TGTGCCAGCAGCTTAGAGCGGAACACTGAAGCTTTCTTT. This gives the protein CASSLERNTEAFF.

The chain couples TRBV5-1 to TRBJ2-1; 8 bases are a match to TRBD2. Per the germline V gene, CDR1 is SGHRS and CDR2 is YFSETQ. Trimming at V came to 6 bases and at J to 0 bases, leaving 8 bases not matched to a gene. The length of the CDR3 is 16 residues. The CDR3 DNA reads as TGCGCCAGCAACCCATTAGCGGGGAGCTCCTACAATGAGCAGTTCTTC. Translating it yields CASNPLAGSSYNEQFF.

The chain combines TRBV7-3 with TRBJ2-7; TRBD2 might be the D (5 bases). From germline, CDR1 is SGHTA and CDR2 FQGTGA. The CDR3 loop spans 15 amino acids. Trimming removed 2 bases at V and 4 bases at J, with 15 bases between. This chain's CDR3 is CASSLRGGYGYEQYF. The CDR3, as DNA: TGTGCCAGCAGCTTACGCGGCGGGTACGGGTACGAGCAGTACTTC.